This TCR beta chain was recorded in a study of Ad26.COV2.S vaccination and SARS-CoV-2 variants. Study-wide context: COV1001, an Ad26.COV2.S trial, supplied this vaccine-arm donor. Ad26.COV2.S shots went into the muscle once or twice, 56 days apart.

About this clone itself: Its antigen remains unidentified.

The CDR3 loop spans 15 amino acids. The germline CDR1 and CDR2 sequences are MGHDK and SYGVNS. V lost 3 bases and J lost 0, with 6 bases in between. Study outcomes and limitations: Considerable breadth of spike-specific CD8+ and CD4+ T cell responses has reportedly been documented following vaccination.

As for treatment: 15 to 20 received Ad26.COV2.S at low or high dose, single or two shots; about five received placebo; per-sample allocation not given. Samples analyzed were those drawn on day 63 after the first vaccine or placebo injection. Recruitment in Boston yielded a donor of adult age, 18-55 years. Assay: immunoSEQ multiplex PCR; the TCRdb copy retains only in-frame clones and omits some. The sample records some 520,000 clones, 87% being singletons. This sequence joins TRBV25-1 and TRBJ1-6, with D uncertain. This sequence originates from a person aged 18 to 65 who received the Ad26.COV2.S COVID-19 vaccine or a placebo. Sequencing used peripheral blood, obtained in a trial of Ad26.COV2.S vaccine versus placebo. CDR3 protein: CASSELSSYNSPLHF. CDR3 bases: TGTGCCAGCAGTGAGTTAAGCTCCTATAATTCACCCCTCCACTTT.